This T cell receptor beta chain was documented in a study of blood T cell repertoires in COVID-19. Study as a whole: T cells, B-cell-depleted T cells, or PBMCs supplied cDNA or gDNA.

Under the authors' procedure: Amplification of reference gene primers was used by the study to estimate nucleated cell counts. Measured with immunoSEQ multiplex PCR; TCRdb has only the in-frame clones, and not every one. D and trimming were read from the DNA, whereas the V and J calls and clone size are those reported in that table. Altogether roughly 55,000 clones are present, about nine tenths being singletons, with the ten largest covering 5.5% to 7.5%. Sequencing was carried out using peripheral blood. The TCR originated in a middle-aged man with active COVID-19.

CDR3 bases: TGTGCCAGCAGTGAAGCGCAGGGGGAGACCCAGTACTTC. It yields the protein CASSEAQGETQYF. The chain couples TRBV6-1 to TRBJ2-5, with D possibly being TRBD1 (6 bases). Trimming pared 0 bases from V and 5 bases from J, leaving 7 bases between. Germline loops: CDR1 MNHNS, CDR2 SASEGT. The CDR3 length is 13 residues.